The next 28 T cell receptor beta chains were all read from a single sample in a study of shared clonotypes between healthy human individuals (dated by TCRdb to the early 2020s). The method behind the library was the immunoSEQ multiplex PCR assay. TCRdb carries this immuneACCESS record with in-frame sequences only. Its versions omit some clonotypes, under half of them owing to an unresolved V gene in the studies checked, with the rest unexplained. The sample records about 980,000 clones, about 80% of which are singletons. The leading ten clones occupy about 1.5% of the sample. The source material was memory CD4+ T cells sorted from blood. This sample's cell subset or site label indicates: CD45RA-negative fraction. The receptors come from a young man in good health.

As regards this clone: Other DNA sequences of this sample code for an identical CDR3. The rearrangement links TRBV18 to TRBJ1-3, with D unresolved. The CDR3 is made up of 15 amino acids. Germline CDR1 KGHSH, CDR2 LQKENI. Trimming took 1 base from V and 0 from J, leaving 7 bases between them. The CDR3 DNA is TGTGCCAGCTCACCACAGGGCCTCTCTGGAAACACCATATATTTT. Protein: CASSPQGLSGNTIYF.

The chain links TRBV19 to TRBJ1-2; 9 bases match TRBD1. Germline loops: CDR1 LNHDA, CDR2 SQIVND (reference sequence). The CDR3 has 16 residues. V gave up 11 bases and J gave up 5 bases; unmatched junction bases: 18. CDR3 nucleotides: TGTGCCTGCAACTCGGACAGGGGCGCCCAAAGTTATGGCTACACCTTC. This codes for CACNSDRGAQSYGYTF.

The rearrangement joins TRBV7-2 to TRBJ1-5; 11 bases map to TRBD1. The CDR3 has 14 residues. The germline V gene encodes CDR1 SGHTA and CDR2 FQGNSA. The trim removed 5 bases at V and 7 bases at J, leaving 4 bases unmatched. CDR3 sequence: CASSPGDRGQPQHF. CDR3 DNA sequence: TGTGCCAGCAGCCCAGGGGACAGGGGGCAGCCCCAGCATTTT.

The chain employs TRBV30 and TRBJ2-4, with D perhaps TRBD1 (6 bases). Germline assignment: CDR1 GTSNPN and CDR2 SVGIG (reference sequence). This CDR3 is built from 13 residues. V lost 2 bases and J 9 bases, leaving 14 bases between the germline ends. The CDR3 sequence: CAWSRQAHGIQYF. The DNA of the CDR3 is TGTGCCTGGAGTAGACAGGCCCACGGCATTCAGTACTTC.

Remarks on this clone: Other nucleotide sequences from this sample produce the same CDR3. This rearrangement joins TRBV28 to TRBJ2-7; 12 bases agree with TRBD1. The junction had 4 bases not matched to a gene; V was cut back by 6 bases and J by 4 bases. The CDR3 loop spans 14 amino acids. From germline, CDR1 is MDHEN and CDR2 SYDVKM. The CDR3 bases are TGTGCCAGCAGGGGACAGGGGGCTACTTACGAGCAGTACTTC. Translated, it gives CASRGQGATYEQYF.

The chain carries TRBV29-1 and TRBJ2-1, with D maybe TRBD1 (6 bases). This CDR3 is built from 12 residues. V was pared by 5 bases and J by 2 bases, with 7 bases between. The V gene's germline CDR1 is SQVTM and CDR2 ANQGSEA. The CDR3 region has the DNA TGCAGCGTTAGGGGGACCTACAATGAGCAGTTCTTC. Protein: CSVRGTYNEQFF.

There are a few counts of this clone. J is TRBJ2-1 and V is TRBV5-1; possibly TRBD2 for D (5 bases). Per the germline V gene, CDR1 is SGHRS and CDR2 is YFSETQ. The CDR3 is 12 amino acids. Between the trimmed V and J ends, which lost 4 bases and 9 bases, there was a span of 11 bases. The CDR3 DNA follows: TGCGCCAGCAGCCCCCGGGGAAGTGAGCAGTTCTTC. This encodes CASSPRGSEQFF.

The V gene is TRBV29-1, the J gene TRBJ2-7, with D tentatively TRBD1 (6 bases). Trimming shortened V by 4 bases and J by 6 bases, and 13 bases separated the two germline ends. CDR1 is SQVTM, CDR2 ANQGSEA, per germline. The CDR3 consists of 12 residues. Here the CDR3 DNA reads TGCAGCGTTGGCCAGGGGAAGGTCGAGCAGTACTTC. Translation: CSVGQGKVEQYF.

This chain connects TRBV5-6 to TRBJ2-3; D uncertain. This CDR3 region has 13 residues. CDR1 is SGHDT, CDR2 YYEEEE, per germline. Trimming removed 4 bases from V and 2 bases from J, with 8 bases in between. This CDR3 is CASSPLITDTQYF. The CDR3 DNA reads TGTGCCAGCAGCCCACTTATCACAGATACGCAGTATTTT.

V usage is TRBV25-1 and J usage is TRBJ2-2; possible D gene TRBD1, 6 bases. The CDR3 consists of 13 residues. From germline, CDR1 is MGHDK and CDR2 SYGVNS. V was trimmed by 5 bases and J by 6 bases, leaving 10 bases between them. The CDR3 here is CASSTRTAGELFF. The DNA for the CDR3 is TGTGCCAGCAGTACCCGGACAGCCGGGGAGCTGTTTTTT.

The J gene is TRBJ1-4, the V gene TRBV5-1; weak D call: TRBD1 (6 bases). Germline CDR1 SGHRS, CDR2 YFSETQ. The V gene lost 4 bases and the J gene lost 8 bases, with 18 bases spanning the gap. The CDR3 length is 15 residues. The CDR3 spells CASSPQPGVYEKLFF. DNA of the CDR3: TGCGCCAGCAGCCCCCAGCCAGGGGTGTACGAAAAACTGTTTTTT.

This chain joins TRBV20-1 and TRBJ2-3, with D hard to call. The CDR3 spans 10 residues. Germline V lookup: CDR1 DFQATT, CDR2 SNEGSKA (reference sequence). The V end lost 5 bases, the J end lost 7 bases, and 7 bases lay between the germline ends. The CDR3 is CSAGFHTQYF. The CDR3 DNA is TGCAGTGCTGGGTTTCATACGCAGTATTTT.

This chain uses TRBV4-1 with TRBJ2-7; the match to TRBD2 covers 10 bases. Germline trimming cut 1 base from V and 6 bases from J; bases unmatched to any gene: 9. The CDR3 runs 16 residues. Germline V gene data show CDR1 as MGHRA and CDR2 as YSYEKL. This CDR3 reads CASSQGPQREGPEQYF. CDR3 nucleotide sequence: TGCGCCAGCAGCCAAGGCCCCCAGCGGGAGGGCCCCGAGCAGTACTTC.

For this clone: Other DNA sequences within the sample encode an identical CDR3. The CDR3 here is CASSLAGTPSYEQYF. For the CDR3, the DNA is TGTGCCAGCAGCCTAGCCGGGACACCATCCTACGAGCAGTACTTC. The V and J genes are TRBV5-4 and TRBJ2-7, with a weak D call TRBD1 (6 bases). The V gene's germline CDR1 is SGHNT and CDR2 YYREEE (reference sequence). This CDR3 has 15 amino acids. Trimming removed 4 bases at V and 1 base at J, with 15 bases between.

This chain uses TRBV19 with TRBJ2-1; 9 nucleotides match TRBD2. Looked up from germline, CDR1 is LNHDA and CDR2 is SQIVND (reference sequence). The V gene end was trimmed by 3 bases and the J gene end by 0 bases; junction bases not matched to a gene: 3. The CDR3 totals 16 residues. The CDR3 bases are TGTGCCAGTAGTATTAAGCGGGGGGCCTCCTACAATGAGCAGTTCTTC. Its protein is CASSIKRGASYNEQFF.

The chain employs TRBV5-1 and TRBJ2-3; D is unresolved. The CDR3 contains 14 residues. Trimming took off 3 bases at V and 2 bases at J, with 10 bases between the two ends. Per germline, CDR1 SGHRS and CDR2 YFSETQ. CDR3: CASSSDSYTDTQYF. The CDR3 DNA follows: TGCGCCAGCAGCTCCGACTCCTACACAGATACGCAGTATTTT.

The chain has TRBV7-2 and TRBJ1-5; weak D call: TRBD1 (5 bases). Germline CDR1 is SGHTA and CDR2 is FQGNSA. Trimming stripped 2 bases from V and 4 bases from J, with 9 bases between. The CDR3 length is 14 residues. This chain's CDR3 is CASSLKWGNQPQHF. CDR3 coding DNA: TGTGCCAGCAGCTTAAAGTGGGGGAATCAGCCCCAGCATTTT.

Here the CDR3 DNA reads TGCAGCGTTGAAGGAGGGGAACCCGGGTCCTACAATGAGCAGTTCTTC. Amino acid sequence: CSVEGGEPGSYNEQFF. The chain uses TRBV29-1 and TRBJ2-1; the D call may be TRBD1 or TRBD2 (5 bases each). CDR1 and CDR2 (germline): SQVTM, ANQGSEA. The CDR3 consists of 16 residues. V was clipped by 1 base and J by 1 base, with 14 bases between them.

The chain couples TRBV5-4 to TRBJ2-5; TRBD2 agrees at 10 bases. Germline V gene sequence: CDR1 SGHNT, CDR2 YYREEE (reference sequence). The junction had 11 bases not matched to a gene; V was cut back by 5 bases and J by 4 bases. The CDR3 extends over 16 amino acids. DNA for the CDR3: TGTGCCAGCAGACGGGATGCTAGCGGGAGTGGAGAGACCCAGTACTTC. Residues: CASRRDASGSGETQYF.

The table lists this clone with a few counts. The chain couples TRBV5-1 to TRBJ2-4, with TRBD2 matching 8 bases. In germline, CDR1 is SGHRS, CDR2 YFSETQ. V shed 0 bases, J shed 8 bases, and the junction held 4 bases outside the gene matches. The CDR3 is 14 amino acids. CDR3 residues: CASSLAGREDIQYF. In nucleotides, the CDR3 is TGCGCCAGCAGCTTGGCCGGGAGGGAAGACATTCAGTACTTC.

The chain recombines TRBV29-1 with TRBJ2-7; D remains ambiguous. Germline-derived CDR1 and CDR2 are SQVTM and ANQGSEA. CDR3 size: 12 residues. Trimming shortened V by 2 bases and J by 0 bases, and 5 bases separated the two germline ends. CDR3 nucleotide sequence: TGCAGCGTTGAAAAGGACTCCTACGAGCAGTACTTC. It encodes CSVEKDSYEQYF.

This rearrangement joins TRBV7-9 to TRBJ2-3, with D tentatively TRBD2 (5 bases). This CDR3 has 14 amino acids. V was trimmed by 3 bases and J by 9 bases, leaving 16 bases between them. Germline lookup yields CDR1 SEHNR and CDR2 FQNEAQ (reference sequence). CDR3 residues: CASSLGDTIGTQYF. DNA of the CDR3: TGTGCCAGCAGCTTGGGAGACACAATCGGGACGCAGTATTTT.

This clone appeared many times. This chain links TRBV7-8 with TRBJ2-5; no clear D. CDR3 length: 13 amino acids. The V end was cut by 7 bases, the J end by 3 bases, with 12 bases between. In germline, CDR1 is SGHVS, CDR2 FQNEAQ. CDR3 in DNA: TGTGCCAGCACCACGAGACGAAAAGAGACCCAGTACTTC. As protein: CASTTRRKETQYF.

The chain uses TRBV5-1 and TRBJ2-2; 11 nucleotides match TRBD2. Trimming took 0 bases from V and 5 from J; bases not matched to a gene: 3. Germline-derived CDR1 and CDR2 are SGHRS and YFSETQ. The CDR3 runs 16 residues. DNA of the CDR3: TGCGCCAGCAGCTTGGCCCCTAGCGGGGGGACCGGGGAGCTGTTTTTT. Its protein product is CASSLAPSGGTGELFF.

DNA of the CDR3: TGCGCCAGCAGCCCCCGACAGGGAATGAACACTGAAGCTTTCTTT. Its translation: CASSPRQGMNTEAFF. V gene TRBV5-1 combines with J gene TRBJ1-1; TRBD1 matches 7 bases. The CDR3 has 15 amino acids. V shed 4 bases, J shed 0 bases, and the junction held 6 bases outside the gene matches. Germline V gives CDR1 SGHRS, CDR2 YFSETQ.

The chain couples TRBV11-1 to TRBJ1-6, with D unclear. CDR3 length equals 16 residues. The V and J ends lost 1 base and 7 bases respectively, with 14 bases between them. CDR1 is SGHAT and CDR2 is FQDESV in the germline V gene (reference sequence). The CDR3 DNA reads TGTGCCAGCAGCTTAGGGGCCAGAACTGTGAATTCACCCCTCCACTTT. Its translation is CASSLGARTVNSPLHF.

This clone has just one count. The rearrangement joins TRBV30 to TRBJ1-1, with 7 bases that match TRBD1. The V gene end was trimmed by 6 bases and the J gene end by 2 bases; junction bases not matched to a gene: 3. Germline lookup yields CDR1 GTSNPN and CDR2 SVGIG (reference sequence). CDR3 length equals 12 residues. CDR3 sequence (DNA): TGTGCCTGCGGACAGGAAAACACTGAAGCTTTCTTT. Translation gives CACGQENTEAFF.

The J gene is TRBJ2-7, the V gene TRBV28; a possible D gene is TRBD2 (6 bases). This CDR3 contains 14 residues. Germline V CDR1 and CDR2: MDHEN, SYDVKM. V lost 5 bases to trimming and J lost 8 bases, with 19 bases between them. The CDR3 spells CASSPNFLGGKQYF. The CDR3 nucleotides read TGTGCCAGCAGTCCAAATTTTCTTGGGGGGAAGCAGTACTTC.